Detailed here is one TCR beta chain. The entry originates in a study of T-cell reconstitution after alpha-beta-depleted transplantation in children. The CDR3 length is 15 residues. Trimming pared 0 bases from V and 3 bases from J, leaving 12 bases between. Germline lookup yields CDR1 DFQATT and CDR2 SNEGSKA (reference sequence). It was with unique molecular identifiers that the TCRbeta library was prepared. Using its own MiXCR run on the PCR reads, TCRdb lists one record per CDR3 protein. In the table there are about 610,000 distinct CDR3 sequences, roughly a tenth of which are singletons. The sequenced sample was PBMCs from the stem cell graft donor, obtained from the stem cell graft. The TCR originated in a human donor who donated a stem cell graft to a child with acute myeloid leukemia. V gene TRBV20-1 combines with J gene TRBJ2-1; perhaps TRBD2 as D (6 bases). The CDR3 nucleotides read TGCAGTGCTAGAGATCTCCGGGGGAACTACAATGAGCAGTTCTTC. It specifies CSARDLRGNYNEQFF.